A single count supports the clone carrying this T cell receptor beta chain. These data are taken from a study of blood T cell repertoires in COVID-19. Turning to the study itself: Acute-phase and convalescent COVID-19 samples originated in the United States, Italy and Spain. PBMCs, B-cell-depleted T cells, or T cells were the source of the cDNA or gDNA that made up the material.

In the original workflow: For nucleated cells, counts were estimated from reference gene primer amplification. The table came from immunoSEQ multiplex PCR; TCRdb's copy has only in-frame clones and leaves some out. That table gives V, J and clone size, and the DNA gave D and trimming. This table has tens of thousands of clones, around 83% appearing once. Trimming pared 4 bases from V and 10 bases from J, leaving 11 bases between. The CDR3 sequence is 12 residues long. Per the germline V gene, CDR1 is SGHVS and CDR2 is FNYEAQ. The TCR originated in a man aged 80 or over with acute or convalescent COVID-19. Sequencing was done on a sample of peripheral blood. The chain recombines TRBV7-6 with TRBJ2-1; no clear D. CDR3 residues: CASSYVKAEQFF. The CDR3 coding sequence is TGTGCCAGCAGCTACGTTAAAGCGGAGCAGTTCTTC.